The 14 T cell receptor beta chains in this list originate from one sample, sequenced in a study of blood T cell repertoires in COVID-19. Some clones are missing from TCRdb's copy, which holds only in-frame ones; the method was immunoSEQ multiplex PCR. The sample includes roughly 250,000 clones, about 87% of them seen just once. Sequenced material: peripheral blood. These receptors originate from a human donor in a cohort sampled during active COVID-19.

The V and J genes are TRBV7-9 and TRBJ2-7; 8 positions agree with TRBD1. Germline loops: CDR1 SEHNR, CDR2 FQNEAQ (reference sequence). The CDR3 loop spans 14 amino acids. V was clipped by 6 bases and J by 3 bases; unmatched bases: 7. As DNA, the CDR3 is TGTGCCAGCAGTTTGGCCGACAGGGGCTACGAGCAGTACTTC. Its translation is CASSLADRGYEQYF.

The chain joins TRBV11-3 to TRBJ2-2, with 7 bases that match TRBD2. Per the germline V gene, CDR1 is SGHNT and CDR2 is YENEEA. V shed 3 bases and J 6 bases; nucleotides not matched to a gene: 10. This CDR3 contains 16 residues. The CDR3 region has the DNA TGTGCCAGCAGCTTTCAGACTAGCTCGCTCCCCGGGGAGCTGTTTTTT. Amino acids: CASSFQTSSLPGELFF.

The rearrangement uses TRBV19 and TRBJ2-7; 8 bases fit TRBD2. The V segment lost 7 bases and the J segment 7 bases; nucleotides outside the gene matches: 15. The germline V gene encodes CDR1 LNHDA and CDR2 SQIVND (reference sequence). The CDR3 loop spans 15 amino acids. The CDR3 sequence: CASILGAGEGEEQYF. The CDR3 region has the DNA TGTGCCAGTATCCTCGGAGCGGGGGAGGGAGAGGAGCAGTACTTC.

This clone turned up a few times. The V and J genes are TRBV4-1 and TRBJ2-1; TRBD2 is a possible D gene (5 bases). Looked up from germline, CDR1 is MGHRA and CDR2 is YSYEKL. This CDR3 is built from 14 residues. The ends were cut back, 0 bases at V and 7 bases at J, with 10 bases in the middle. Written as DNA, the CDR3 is TGCGCCAGCAGCCAAGAGGGAGTACAGAATGAGCAGTTCTTC. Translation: CASSQEGVQNEQFF.

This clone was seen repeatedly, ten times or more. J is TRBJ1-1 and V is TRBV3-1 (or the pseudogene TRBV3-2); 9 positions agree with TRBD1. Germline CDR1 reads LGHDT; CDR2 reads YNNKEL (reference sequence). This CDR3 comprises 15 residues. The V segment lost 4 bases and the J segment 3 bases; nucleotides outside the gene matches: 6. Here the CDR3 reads CASSPRDREYTEAFF. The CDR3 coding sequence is TGTGCCAGCAGCCCCCGGGACAGGGAATACACTGAAGCTTTCTTT.

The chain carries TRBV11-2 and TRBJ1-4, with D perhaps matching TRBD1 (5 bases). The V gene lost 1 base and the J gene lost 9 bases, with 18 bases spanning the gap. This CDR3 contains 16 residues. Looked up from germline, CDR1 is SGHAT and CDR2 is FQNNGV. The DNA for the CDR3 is TGTGCCAGCAGCTTAGGAGGGGAGGGGAATGGGAAAAAACTGTTTTTT. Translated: CASSLGGEGNGKKLFF. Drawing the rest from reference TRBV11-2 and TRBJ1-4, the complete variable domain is EAGVAQSPRYKIIEKRQSVAFWCNPISGHATLYWYQQILGQGPKLLIQFQNNGVVDDSQLPKDRFSAERLKGVDSTLKIQPAKLEDSAVYLCASSLGGEGNGKKLFFGSGTQLSVL.

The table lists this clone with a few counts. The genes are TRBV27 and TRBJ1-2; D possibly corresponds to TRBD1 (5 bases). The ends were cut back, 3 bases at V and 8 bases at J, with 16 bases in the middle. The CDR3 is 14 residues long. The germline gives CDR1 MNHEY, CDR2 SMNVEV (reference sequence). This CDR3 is CASSFGQGLTGYTF. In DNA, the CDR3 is TGTGCCAGCAGTTTCGGGCAGGGTTTAACGGGCTACACCTTC.

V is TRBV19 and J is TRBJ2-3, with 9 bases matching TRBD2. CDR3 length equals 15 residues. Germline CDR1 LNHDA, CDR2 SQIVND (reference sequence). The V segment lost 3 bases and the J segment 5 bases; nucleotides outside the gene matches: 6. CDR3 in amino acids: CASSILSGSGDTQYF. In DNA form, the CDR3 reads TGTGCCAGTAGTATCCTTAGCGGGAGTGGAGATACGCAGTATTTT. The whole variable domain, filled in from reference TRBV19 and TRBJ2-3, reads DGGITQSPKYLFRKEGQNVTLSCEQNLNHDAMYWYRQDPGQGLRLIYYSQIVNDFQKGDIAEGYSVSREKKESFPLTVTSAQKNPTAFYLCASSILSGSGDTQYFGPGTRLTVL.

The CDR3 spells CASSVAPRPPSYEQYF. CDR3 DNA: TGTGCCAGCAGCGTAGCCCCCAGGCCCCCCTCCTACGAGCAGTACTTC. V is TRBV9 and J is TRBJ2-7; D gene uncertain. Germline V gives CDR1 SGDLS, CDR2 YYNGEE. The V end was cut by 0 bases, the J end by 0 bases, with 13 bases between. This CDR3 spans 16 amino acids.

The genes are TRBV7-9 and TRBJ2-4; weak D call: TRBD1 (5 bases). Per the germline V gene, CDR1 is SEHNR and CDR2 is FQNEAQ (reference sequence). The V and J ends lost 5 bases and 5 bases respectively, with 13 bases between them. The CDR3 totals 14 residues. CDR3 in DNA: TGTGCCAGCAGCCCGAACAGGATCGAAAACATTCAGTACTTC. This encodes CASSPNRIENIQYF.

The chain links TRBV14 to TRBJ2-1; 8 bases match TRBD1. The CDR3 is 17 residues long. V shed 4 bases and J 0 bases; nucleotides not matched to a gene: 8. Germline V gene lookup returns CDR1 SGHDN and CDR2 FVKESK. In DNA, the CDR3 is TGTGCCAGCAGCCGACCCGGGACAGGCGACTCCTACAATGAGCAGTTCTTC. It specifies CASSRPGTGDSYNEQFF.

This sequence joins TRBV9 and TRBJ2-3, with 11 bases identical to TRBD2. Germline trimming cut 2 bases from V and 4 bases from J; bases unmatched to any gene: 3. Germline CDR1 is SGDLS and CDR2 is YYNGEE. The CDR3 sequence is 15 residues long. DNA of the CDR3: TGTGCCAGCAGCGTTAGCGGGAGGGCCGCAGATACGCAGTATTTT. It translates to CASSVSGRAADTQYF.

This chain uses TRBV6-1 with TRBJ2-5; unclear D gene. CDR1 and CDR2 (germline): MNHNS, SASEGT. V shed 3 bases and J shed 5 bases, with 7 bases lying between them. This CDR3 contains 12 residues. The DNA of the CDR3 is TGTGCCAGCAGTGATCCCAGGGAGACCCAGTACTTC. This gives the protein CASSDPRETQYF.

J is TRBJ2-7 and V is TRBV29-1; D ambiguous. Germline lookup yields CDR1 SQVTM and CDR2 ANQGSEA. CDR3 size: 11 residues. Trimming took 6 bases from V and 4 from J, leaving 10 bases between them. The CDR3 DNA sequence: TGCAGCGTCTTAACAGATTACGAGCAGTACTTC. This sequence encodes CSVLTDYEQYF.